These T cell receptor beta chains were read from a single sample in a study of regulatory T cells in long-lasting Graves disease. Via MiXCR, TCRdb re-called the multiplex PCR reads, giving one row per CDR3 protein. The sample lists about 210,000 distinct CDR3 sequences, around 19% occurring once. The same data also contributed to another study, on T cells in Graves' hyperthyroidism and ophthalmopathy.

The specimen was peripheral blood mononuclear cells (PBMCs), collected at new diagnosis, from a patient treated with antithyroid drugs. The receptors originated from a woman in her twenties or thirties with Graves disease. CDR3s include the opening cysteine and the closing phenylalanine or tryptophan. Fields, in order: clone size, D gene, J gene, V gene, CDR3 protein, CDR3 DNA. D genes are given only for firm matches. Clone size, where shown, is once, few, many, or a class for clones that have expanded.

>-|TRBD2|TRBJ2-5|TRBV12-3/TRBV12-4
CASSFLPSGSQETQYF
TGTGCCAGCAGTTTTTTGCCTAGCGGGAGCCAAGAGACCCAGTACTTC
>many|-|TRBJ2-7|TRBV15
CATSRDTAGTEQYF
TGTGCCACCAGCAGAGATACGGCCGGGACTGAGCAGTACTTC
>many|-|TRBJ2-7|TRBV28
CASSLTSYEQYF
TGTGCCAGCAGCCTGACTAGCTACGAGCAGTACTTC
>many|-|TRBJ1-4|TRBV3-1
CASSQELGVNEKLFF
TGTGCCAGCAGCCAAGAGCTTGGGGTTAATGAAAAACTGTTTTTT
>many|-|TRBJ2-3|TRBV5-1
CASSLTDTSTDTQYF
TGCGCCAGCAGCTTGACAGACACTAGCACAGATACGCAGTATTTT
>-|-|TRBJ1-1|TRBV2
CASNGGVAEAFF
TGTGCCAGCAACGGGGGAGTCGCTGAAGCTTTCTTT
>few|-|TRBJ1-1|TRBV12-3/TRBV12-4
CASSLSRIMTEAFF
TGTGCCAGCAGTTTATCCAGGATCATGACTGAAGCTTTCTTT
>many|TRBD1|TRBJ1-2|TRBV7-9
CASSLTAAGGNYGYTF
TGTGCCAGCAGCTTAACGGCGGCAGGGGGAAACTATGGCTACACCTTC
>many|-|TRBJ2-1|TRBV12-3/TRBV12-4
CASSLALSRGKTYNEQFF
TGTGCCAGCAGTTTAGCCCTCAGCAGGGGAAAAACCTACAATGAGCAGTTCTTC
>-|TRBD2|TRBJ2-3|TRBV7-9
CASSQEAGIGTDTQYF
TGTGCCAGCAGCCAAGAAGCGGGGATTGGCACAGATACGCAGTATTTT
>many|-|TRBJ2-2|TRBV11-2
CASSLARGGELFF
TGTGCCAGCAGTCTTGCTAGGGGGGGGGAGCTGTTTTTT
>-|TRBD1|TRBJ1-4|TRBV6-1
CASSEMYSDREGEKLFF
TGTGCCAGCAGTGAAATGTATAGTGACAGGGAGGGAGAAAAACTGTTTTTT
>many|-|TRBJ2-2|TRBV20-1
CSAPPPSGGTFTGELFF
TGCAGTGCTCCCCCTCCCTCGGGCGGGACCTTCACCGGGGAGCTGTTTTTT
>many|-|TRBJ2-3|TRBV5-5
CASSLGRGMGTDTQYF
TGTGCCAGCAGCTTGGGGCGGGGTATGGGCACAGATACGCAGTATTTT
>-|-|TRBJ2-3|TRBV28
CASSLGLGVGVTDTQYF
TGTGCCAGCAGTTTAGGGCTGGGGGTGGGGGTTACAGATACGCAGTATTTT
>-|TRBD2|TRBJ2-7|TRBV13
CASSLFPSGQSYEQYF
TGTGCCAGCAGCCTATTCCCTAGCGGGCAATCCTACGAGCAGTACTTC
>many|TRBD2|TRBJ2-7|TRBV27
CASRVGAGGSYEQYF
TGTGCCAGCAGGGTGGGGGCGGGGGGCTCCTACGAGCAGTACTTC
>many|TRBD1|TRBJ2-7|TRBV5-1
CASSGGPPGTGDDEQYF
TGCGCCAGCAGCGGCGGACCCCCCGGGACAGGGGATGACGAGCAGTACTTC